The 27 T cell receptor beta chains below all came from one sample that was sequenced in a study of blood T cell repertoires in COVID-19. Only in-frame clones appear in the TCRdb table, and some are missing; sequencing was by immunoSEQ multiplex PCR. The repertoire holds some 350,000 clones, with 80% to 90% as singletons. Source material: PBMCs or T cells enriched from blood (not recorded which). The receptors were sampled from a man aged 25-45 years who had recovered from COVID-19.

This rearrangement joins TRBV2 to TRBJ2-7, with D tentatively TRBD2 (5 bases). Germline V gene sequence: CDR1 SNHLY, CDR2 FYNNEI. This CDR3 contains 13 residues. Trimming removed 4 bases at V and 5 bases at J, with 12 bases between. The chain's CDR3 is CASSVEGGHEQYF. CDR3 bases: TGTGCCAGCAGTGTTGAGGGCGGCCACGAGCAGTACTTC.

In DNA, the CDR3 is TGTGCCACCACTCAGCGGACGAGCTCCTACAATGAGCAGTTCTTC. This gives the protein CATTQRTSSYNEQFF. The rearrangement links TRBV27 to TRBJ2-1; a weak D match, TRBD2 (5 bases). The length of the CDR3 is 15 residues. V lost 10 bases, J lost 0 bases, and 16 bases lay in between. Per the germline V gene, CDR1 is MNHEY and CDR2 is SMNVEV (reference sequence).

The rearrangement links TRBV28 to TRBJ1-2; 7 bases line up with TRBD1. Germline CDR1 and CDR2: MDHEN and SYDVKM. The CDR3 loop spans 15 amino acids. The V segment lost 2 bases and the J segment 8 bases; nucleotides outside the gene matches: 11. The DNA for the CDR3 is TGTGCCAGCAGTTTAATAGCAGGGGGTCCTAGCGGCTACACCTTC. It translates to CASSLIAGGPSGYTF.

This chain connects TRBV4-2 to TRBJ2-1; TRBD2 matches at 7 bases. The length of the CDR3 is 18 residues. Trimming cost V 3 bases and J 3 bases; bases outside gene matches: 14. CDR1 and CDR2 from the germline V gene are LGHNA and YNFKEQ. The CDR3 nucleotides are TGTGCCAGCAGCCAGTGGGGGGGAGATGTGGGCTTCTACAATGAGCAGTTCTTC. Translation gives CASSQWGGDVGFYNEQFF.

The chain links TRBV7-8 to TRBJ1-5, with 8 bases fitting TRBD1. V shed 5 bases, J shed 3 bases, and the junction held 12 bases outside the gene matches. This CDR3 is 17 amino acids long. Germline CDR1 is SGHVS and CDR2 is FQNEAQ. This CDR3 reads CASSPIRDRKLNQPQHF. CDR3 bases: TGTGCCAGCAGCCCCATCCGGGACAGGAAACTCAATCAGCCCCAGCATTTT.

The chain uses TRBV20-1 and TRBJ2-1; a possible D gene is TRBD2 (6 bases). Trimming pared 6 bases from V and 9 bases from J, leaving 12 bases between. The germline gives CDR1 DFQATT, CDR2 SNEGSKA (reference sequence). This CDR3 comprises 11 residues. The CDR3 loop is CSALVGGEQFF. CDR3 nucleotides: TGCAGTGCCCTCGTGGGAGGTGAGCAGTTCTTC.

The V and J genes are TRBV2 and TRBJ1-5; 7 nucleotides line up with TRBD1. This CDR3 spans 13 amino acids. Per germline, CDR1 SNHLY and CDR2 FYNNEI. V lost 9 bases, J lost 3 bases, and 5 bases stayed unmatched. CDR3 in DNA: TGTGCCAGTGGGACAGTCTTCAATCAGCCCCAGCATTTT. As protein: CASGTVFNQPQHF.

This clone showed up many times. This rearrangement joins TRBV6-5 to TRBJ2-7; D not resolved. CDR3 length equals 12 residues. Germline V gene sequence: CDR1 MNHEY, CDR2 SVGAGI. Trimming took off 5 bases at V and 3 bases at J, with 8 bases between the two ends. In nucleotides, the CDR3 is TGTGCCAGCAGTACAGAAGACTACGAGCAGTACTTC. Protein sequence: CASSTEDYEQYF.

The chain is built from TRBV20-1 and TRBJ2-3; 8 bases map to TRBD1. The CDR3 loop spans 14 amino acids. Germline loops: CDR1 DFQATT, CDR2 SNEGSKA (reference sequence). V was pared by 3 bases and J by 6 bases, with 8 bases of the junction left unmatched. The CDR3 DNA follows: TGCAGTGCTAGTGGACAGGGTTGGCGGGATACGCAGTATTTT. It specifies CSASGQGWRDTQYF.

The CDR3 sequence is CASSYNDGGNSPLHF. The CDR3 region has the DNA TGTGCCAGCAGCTACAACGACGGCGGGAATTCACCCCTCCACTTT. The rearrangement joins TRBV11-2 to TRBJ1-6, with D uncertain. V gave up 4 bases and J gave up 7 bases, with 14 bases separating them. Germline loops: CDR1 SGHAT, CDR2 FQNNGV. This CDR3 spans 15 amino acids.

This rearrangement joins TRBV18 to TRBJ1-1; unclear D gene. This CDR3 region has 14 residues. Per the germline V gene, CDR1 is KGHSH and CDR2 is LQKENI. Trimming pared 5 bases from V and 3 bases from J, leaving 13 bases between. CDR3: CASSGAPGYTEAFF. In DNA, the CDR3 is TGTGCCAGCTCAGGAGCACCGGGGTACACTGAAGCTTTCTTT.

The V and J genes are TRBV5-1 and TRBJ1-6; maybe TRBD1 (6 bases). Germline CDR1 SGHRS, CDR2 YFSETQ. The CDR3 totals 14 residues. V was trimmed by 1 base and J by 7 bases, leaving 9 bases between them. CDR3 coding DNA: TGCGCCAGCAGCTTGCAGGGGTCAAATTCACCCCTCCACTTT. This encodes CASSLQGSNSPLHF. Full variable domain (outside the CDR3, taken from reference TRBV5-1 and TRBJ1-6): KAGVTQTPRYLIKTRGQQVTLSCSPISGHRSVSWYQQTPGQGLQFLFEYFSETQRNKGNFPGRFSGRQFSNSRSEMNVSTLELGDSALYLCASSLQGSNSPLHFGNGTRLTVT.

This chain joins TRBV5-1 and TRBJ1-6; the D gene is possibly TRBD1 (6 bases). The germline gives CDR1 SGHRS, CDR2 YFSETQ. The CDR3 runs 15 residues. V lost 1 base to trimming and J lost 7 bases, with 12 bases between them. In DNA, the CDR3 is TGCGCCAGCAGCTTGCTGCCGCAGGGGAATTCACCCCTCCACTTT. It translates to CASSLLPQGNSPLHF.

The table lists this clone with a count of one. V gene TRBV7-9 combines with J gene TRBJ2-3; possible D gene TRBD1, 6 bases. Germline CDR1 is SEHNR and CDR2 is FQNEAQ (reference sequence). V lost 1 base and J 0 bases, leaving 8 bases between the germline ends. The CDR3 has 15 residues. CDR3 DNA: TGTGCCAGCAGCTTAGGGACAGAGAGCACAGATACGCAGTATTTT. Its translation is CASSLGTESTDTQYF.

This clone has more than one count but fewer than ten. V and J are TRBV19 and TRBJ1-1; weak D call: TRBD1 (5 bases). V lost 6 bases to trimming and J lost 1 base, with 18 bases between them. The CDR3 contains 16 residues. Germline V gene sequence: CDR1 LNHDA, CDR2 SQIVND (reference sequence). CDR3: CASRQGTLGWNTEAFF. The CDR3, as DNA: TGTGCCAGTAGGCAGGGCACGTTGGGTTGGAACACTGAAGCTTTCTTT.

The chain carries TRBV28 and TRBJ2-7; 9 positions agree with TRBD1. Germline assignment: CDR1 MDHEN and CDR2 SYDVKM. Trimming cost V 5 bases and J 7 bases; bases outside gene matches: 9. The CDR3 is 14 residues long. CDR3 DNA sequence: TGTGCCAGCAGTCCAAGGACAGGGGCGGGGGAGCAGTACTTC. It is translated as CASSPRTGAGEQYF.

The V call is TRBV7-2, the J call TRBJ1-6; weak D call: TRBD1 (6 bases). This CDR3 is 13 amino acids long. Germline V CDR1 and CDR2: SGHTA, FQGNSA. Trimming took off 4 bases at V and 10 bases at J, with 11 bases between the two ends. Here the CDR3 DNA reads TGTGCCAGCAGCTCAGGACAGTTCTCACCCCTCCACTTT. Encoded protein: CASSSGQFSPLHF.

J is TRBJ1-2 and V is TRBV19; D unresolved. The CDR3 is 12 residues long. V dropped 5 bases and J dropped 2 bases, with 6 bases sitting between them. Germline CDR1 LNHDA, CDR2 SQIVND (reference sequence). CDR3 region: CASSARNYGYTF. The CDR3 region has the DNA TGTGCCAGTAGTGCCAGGAACTATGGCTACACCTTC.

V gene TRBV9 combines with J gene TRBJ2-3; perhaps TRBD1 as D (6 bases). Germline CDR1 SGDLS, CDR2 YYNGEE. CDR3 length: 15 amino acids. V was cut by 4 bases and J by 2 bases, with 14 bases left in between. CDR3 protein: CASSLSGGPTDTQYF. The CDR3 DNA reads TGTGCCAGCAGCCTTAGTGGGGGCCCCACAGATACGCAGTATTTT. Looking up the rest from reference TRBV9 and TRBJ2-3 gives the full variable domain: DSGVTQTPKHLITATGQRVTLRCSPRSGDLSVYWYQQSLDQGLQFLIQYYNGEERAKGNILERFSAQQFPDLHSELNLSSLELGDSALYFCASSLSGGPTDTQYFGPGTRLTVL.

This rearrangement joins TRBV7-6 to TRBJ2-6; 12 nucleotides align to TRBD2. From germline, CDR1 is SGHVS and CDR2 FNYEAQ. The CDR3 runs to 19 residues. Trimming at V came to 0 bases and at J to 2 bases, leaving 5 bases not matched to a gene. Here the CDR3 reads CASSLADRTSGTGANVLTF. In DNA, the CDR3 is TGTGCCAGCAGCTTAGCCGACAGGACTAGCGGGACTGGGGCCAACGTCCTGACTTTC.

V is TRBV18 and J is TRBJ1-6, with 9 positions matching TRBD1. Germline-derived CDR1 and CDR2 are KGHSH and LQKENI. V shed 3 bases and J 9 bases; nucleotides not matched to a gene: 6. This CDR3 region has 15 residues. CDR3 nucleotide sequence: TGTGCCAGCTCACCTCAGACAGGGGGTGGTTCACCCCTCCACTTT. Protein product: CASSPQTGGGSPLHF.

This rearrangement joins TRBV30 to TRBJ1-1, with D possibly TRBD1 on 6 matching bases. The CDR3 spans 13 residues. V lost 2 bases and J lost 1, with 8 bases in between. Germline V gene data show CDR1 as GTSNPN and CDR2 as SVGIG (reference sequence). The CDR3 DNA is TGTGCCTGGAGTACAGGGACGAACACTGAAGCTTTCTTT. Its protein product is CAWSTGTNTEAFF.

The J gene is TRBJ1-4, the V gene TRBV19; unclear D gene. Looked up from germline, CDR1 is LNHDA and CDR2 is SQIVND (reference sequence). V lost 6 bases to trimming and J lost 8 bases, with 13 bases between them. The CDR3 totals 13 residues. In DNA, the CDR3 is TGTGCCAGTAGACACGTCTGGGAGGAAAAACTGTTTTTT. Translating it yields CASRHVWEEKLFF.

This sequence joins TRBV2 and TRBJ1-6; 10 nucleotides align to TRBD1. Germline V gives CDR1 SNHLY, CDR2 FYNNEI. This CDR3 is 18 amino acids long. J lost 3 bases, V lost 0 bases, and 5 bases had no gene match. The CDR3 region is CASSEARTGGYYNSPLHF. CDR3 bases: TGTGCCAGCAGTGAAGCCAGGACAGGGGGGTACTATAATTCACCCCTCCACTTT.

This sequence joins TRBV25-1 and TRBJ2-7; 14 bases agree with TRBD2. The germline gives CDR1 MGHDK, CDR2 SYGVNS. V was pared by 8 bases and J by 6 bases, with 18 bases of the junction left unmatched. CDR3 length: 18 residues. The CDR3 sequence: CASGRRGLAGGSPLEQYF. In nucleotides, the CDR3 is TGTGCCAGCGGACGCAGAGGACTAGCGGGGGGCTCACCCCTCGAGCAGTACTTC.

Written as DNA, the CDR3 is TGTGCCAGCAGCGGACAGGGTAGTTCACCCCTCCACTTT. Protein product: CASSGQGSSPLHF. The chain has TRBV2 and TRBJ1-6; 8 nucleotides align to TRBD1. After removal of 6 bases from V and 9 bases from J, the junction contained 4 bases not matched to a gene. This CDR3 contains 13 residues. Germline V lookup: CDR1 SNHLY, CDR2 FYNNEI.

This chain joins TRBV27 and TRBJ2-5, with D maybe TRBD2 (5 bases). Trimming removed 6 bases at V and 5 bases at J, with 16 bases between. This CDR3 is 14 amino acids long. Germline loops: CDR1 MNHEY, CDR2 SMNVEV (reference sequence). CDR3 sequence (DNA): TGTGCCAGCAGCGTAGAGGGCTGGGGTGAGACCCAGTACTTC. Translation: CASSVEGWGETQYF.